The 25 T cell receptor beta chains reported below all come from one sample, sequenced in a study of cytomegalovirus exposure and HLA in healthy donors. This PCR relied on a set of 60 Vbeta primers and 13 Jbeta primers. The assay was immunoSEQ multiplex PCR, and TCRdb's table has in-frame clones only and misses some. Of 110,000 to 150,000 clones in the sample, roughly 79% are singletons; the top ten hold 1.7%. The sample consisted of PBMCs. The receptors here all came from a woman aged 25 to 39 in good health and CMV-seronegative.

The chain has TRBV7-2 and TRBJ2-3; D gene ambiguous. The length of the CDR3 is 13 residues. Germline V gene sequence: CDR1 SGHTA, CDR2 FQGNSA. The V gene lost 3 bases and the J gene lost 1 base, with 5 bases spanning the gap. Here the CDR3 DNA reads TGTGCCAGCAGCTTTGGAGGCACAGATACGCAGTATTTT. This encodes CASSFGGTDTQYF.

This clone was observed a handful of times. The chain recombines TRBV25-1 with TRBJ1-5; 9 bases fit TRBD1. Germline CDR1 MGHDK, CDR2 SYGVNS. V was clipped by 4 bases and J by 6 bases; unmatched bases: 13. The CDR3 extends over 17 amino acids. CDR3 in amino acids: CASSVTGGPQISQPQHF. The CDR3 region has the DNA TGTGCCAGCAGTGTAACAGGGGGCCCACAAATCAGTCAGCCCCAGCATTTT.

V usage is TRBV27 and J usage is TRBJ2-2; 9 positions agree with TRBD2. The germline CDR1 and CDR2 sequences are MNHEY and SMNVEV (reference sequence). The J segment lost 0 bases and the V segment lost 3 bases, leaving 5 bases of the junction unmatched. The length of the CDR3 is 17 residues. The CDR3 is CASSFSGGDANTGELFF. In DNA form, the CDR3 reads TGTGCCAGCAGTTTTAGCGGGGGAGACGCGAACACCGGGGAGCTGTTTTTT.

The rearrangement joins TRBV29-1 to TRBJ1-1; D is possibly TRBD1 (6 bases). Germline loops: CDR1 SQVTM, CDR2 ANQGSEA. V shed 1 base and J shed 0 bases, with 24 bases lying between them. The CDR3 is 19 amino acids. The CDR3 DNA reads TGCAGCGTTGAAGTAGGACAGCCGTGGGCCAATCGTATGAACACTGAAGCTTTCTTT. Protein: CSVEVGQPWANRMNTEAFF. The full variable domain, completed using reference TRBV29-1 and TRBJ1-1, is SAVISQKPSRDICQRGTSLTIQCQVDSQVTMMFWYRQQPGQSLTLIATANQGSEATYESGFVIDKFPISRPNLTFSTLTVSNMSPEDSSIYLCSVEVGQPWANRMNTEAFFGQGTRLTVV.

This clone was detected only a few times. The V call is TRBV5-1, the J call TRBJ2-7, with D possibly TRBD1 on 6 matching bases. The CDR3 sequence is 14 residues long. V lost 0 bases and J 3 bases, leaving 10 bases between the germline ends. The germline CDR1 and CDR2 sequences are SGHRS and YFSETQ. In DNA, the CDR3 is TGCGCCAGCAGCTTGGATGGCAGGGGCTACGAGCAGTACTTC. Amino acids: CASSLDGRGYEQYF.

To note about this clone: Other DNA sequences from this sample encode an identical CDR3 as well. V gene TRBV7-6 combines with J gene TRBJ1-6; the match to TRBD1 covers 7 bases. The V gene's germline CDR1 is SGHVS and CDR2 FNYEAQ. The ends lost 5 bases at V and 9 bases at J; junction bases unmatched: 4. This CDR3 region has 13 residues. This CDR3 reads CASSQNRGSPLHF. CDR3 DNA sequence: TGTGCCAGCAGCCAAAACAGGGGTTCACCCCTCCACTTT.

Only a few counts were recorded for this clone. The gene calls are TRBV6-5 and TRBJ1-5; 7 bases fit TRBD1. The CDR3 runs to 15 residues. Trimming cost V 6 bases and J 3 bases; bases outside gene matches: 8. Germline assignment: CDR1 MNHEY and CDR2 SVGAGI. The CDR3 sequence is CASSLLQGNNQPQHF. In DNA, the CDR3 is TGTGCCAGCAGCCTATTACAGGGGAACAATCAGCCCCAGCATTTT.

The chain recombines TRBV10-2 with TRBJ2-5, with 12 bases that match TRBD2. Germline V gives CDR1 WSHSY, CDR2 SAAADI. The V gene end was trimmed by 5 bases and the J gene end by 4 bases; junction bases not matched to a gene: 14. The CDR3 runs 18 residues. The CDR3 sequence: CASSSRRLAGGYLETQYF. The CDR3 bases are TGCGCCAGCAGTTCTAGGAGGCTAGCGGGGGGGTACCTAGAGACCCAGTACTTC.

The genes are TRBV5-1 and TRBJ1-1; D remains ambiguous. Germline values: CDR1 SGHRS, CDR2 YFSETQ. CDR3 length equals 16 residues. With 4 bases removed from V and 3 bases from J, the gap between germline ends came to 19 bases. CDR3 DNA: TGCGCCAGCAGCCCCTGGACCCTCGGGAGGGACACTGAAGCTTTCTTT. It encodes CASSPWTLGRDTEAFF.

The chain has TRBV16 and TRBJ1-4; possibly TRBD1 for D (5 bases). The CDR3 loop spans 15 amino acids. Germline V gene sequence: CDR1 KGHSY, CDR2 FQNENV. The germline V and J ends were trimmed by 0 bases and 4 bases, with 9 bases remaining between them. CDR3 coding DNA: TGTGCCAGCAGCCAATCACCGGGGGTTAATGAAAAACTGTTTTTT. Translating gives CASSQSPGVNEKLFF. Full variable domain (missing parts from reference TRBV16 and TRBJ1-4): GEEVAQTPKHLVRGEGQKAKLYCAPIKGHSYVFWYQQVLKNEFKFLISFQNENVFDETGMPKERFSAKCLPNSPCSLEIQATKLEDSAVYFCASSQSPGVNEKLFFGSGTQLSVL.

J is TRBJ1-1 and V is TRBV5-1; D perhaps matches TRBD1 (5 bases). CDR1 is SGHRS and CDR2 is YFSETQ in the germline V gene. The CDR3 runs to 14 residues. The V gene lost 3 bases and the J gene lost 1 base, with 10 bases spanning the gap. For the CDR3, the DNA is TGCGCCAGCAGCTGGAAGCAGGGGAACACTGAAGCTTTCTTT. As protein: CASSWKQGNTEAFF.

The CDR3 DNA is TGTGCCAGCAGCCCGATGCTTGTTTCTAGCGGGCTCACAGATACGCAGTATTTT. It specifies CASSPMLVSSGLTDTQYF. The chain couples TRBV5-6 to TRBJ2-3, with 8 bases matching TRBD2. Germline trimming cut 4 bases from V and 2 bases from J; bases unmatched to any gene: 15. CDR1 and CDR2 (germline): SGHDT, YYEEEE. The length of the CDR3 is 18 residues.

This sequence joins TRBV7-2 and TRBJ2-7; no firm D call. Germline CDR1 is SGHTA and CDR2 is FQGNSA. V lost 2 bases and J 0 bases, leaving 5 bases between the germline ends. The CDR3 is made up of 13 amino acids. Here the CDR3 DNA reads TGTGCCAGCAGCTTACCTAGCTCCTACGAGCAGTACTTC. Translation: CASSLPSSYEQYF. Full variable domain (missing parts from reference TRBV7-2 and TRBJ2-7): GAGVSQSPSNKVTEKGKDVELRCDPISGHTALYWYRQSLGQGLEFLIYFQGNSAPDKSGLPSDRFSAERTGGSVSTLTIQRTQQEDSAVYLCASSLPSSYEQYFGPGTRLTVT.

The V and J genes are TRBV2 and TRBJ1-2; TRBD1 might be the D (6 bases). The V and J ends lost 6 bases and 2 bases respectively, with 16 bases between them. This CDR3 comprises 15 residues. Germline V lookup: CDR1 SNHLY, CDR2 FYNNEI. CDR3 sequence (DNA): TGTGCCAGCAGGAGTCTAAGGACAGTAAACTATGGCTACACCTTC. Residues: CASRSLRTVNYGYTF.

This chain links TRBV4-2 with TRBJ1-1, with a possible D match to TRBD1 (5 bases). This CDR3 has 14 residues. Trimming removed 0 bases from V and 6 bases from J, with 11 bases in between. In germline, CDR1 is LGHNA, CDR2 YNFKEQ. CDR3 sequence (DNA): TGTGCCAGCAGCCAAGAAGAAGGGGTTGCTGAAGCTTTCTTT. Amino acid sequence: CASSQEEGVAEAFF.

This sequence joins TRBV30 and TRBJ2-2; D call uncertain. From germline, CDR1 is GTSNPN and CDR2 SVGIG (reference sequence). CDR3 length: 13 residues. Trimming left V 0 bases short and J 4 bases short, with 6 bases between. CDR3 protein: CAWSVRATGELFF. In DNA form, the CDR3 reads TGTGCCTGGAGTGTAAGAGCCACCGGGGAGCTGTTTTTT.

The chain carries TRBV5-4 and TRBJ1-2, with 8 bases fitting TRBD1. Losses at the gene ends were 4 bases for V and 4 bases for J; bases not matched to a gene: 9. The CDR3 runs 15 residues. Germline CDR1 and CDR2: SGHNT and YYREEE (reference sequence). CDR3 in DNA: TGTGCCAGCAGCGGAGGACAGGGTCGTGGCTATGGCTACACCTTC. Its protein is CASSGGQGRGYGYTF.

This chain connects TRBV4-2 to TRBJ1-2; maybe TRBD1 (5 bases). The V and J ends lost 0 bases and 2 bases respectively, with 10 bases between them. The CDR3 runs 15 residues. CDR1 is LGHNA and CDR2 is YNFKEQ in the germline V gene. Written as DNA, the CDR3 is TGTGCCAGCAGCCAAGAACGGGGGAGCAACTATGGCTACACCTTC. This translates into CASSQERGSNYGYTF.

The rearrangement links TRBV7-6 to TRBJ1-2, with 8 bases matching TRBD1. The ends lost 5 bases at V and 6 bases at J; junction bases unmatched: 11. Germline V gene sequence: CDR1 SGHVS, CDR2 FNYEAQ. There are 15 residues in the CDR3. This CDR3 is CASSPTAGGQNGYTF. The CDR3 nucleotides read TGTGCCAGCAGCCCCACGGCAGGGGGCCAGAATGGCTACACCTTC.

V is TRBV2 and J is TRBJ1-1, with a weak D call TRBD1 (6 bases). The germline V gene encodes CDR1 SNHLY and CDR2 FYNNEI. Trimming removed 10 bases from V and 2 bases from J, with 14 bases in between. The CDR3 totals 13 residues. In nucleotides, the CDR3 is TGTGCCAACCCAGTGGGGGCCAACACTGAAGCTTTCTTT. This encodes CANPVGANTEAFF.

This clone showed up just a few times. The CDR3: CASSQGDRGREKLFF. The CDR3 bases are TGCGCCAGCAGCCAAGGGGACAGGGGTCGGGAAAAACTGTTTTTT. This chain uses TRBV4-3 with TRBJ1-4, with 10 bases fitting TRBD1. V dropped 1 base and J dropped 8; count of bases not matched to a gene: 4. This CDR3 has 15 amino acids. Per the germline V gene, CDR1 is LGHNA and CDR2 is YSLEER.

The rearrangement uses TRBV2 and TRBJ1-2; possible D gene TRBD1, 6 bases. This CDR3 has 13 residues. Germline V gene data show CDR1 as SNHLY and CDR2 as FYNNEI. The germline V and J ends were trimmed by 6 bases and 7 bases, with 15 bases remaining between them. CDR3 protein: CASSTGIQRGYTF. DNA for the CDR3: TGTGCCAGCAGCACAGGGATTCAACGTGGCTACACCTTC.

The rearrangement uses TRBV5-6 and TRBJ1-1; possible D gene TRBD1, 6 bases. The CDR3 has 12 residues. Germline assignment: CDR1 SGHDT and CDR2 YYEEEE. Between the trimmed V and J ends, which lost 5 bases and 7 bases, there was a span of 12 bases. CDR3 protein: CASSERGGEAFF. CDR3 in DNA: TGTGCCAGCAGTGAAAGAGGGGGTGAAGCTTTCTTT.

Details on this clone: Other nucleotide sequences in the sample specify the same CDR3. The chain joins TRBV5-6 to TRBJ1-1, with D possibly matching TRBD1 (5 bases). The CDR3 runs 14 residues. Trimming took 0 bases from V and 2 from J, leaving 8 bases between them. CDR1 and CDR2 (germline): SGHDT, YYEEEE. The CDR3 DNA is TGTGCCAGCAGCTTGGAGGGGCTAAACACTGAAGCTTTCTTT. Amino acids: CASSLEGLNTEAFF.

The V gene is TRBV5-4, the J gene TRBJ1-1; 9 nucleotides align to TRBD1. Germline V gene data show CDR1 as SGHNT and CDR2 as YYREEE (reference sequence). Germline trimming cut 4 bases from V and 5 bases from J; bases unmatched to any gene: 6. The CDR3 totals 14 residues. This CDR3 reads CASSPDRGRTEAFF. CDR3 DNA: TGTGCCAGCAGCCCGGACAGGGGCAGAACTGAAGCTTTCTTT.